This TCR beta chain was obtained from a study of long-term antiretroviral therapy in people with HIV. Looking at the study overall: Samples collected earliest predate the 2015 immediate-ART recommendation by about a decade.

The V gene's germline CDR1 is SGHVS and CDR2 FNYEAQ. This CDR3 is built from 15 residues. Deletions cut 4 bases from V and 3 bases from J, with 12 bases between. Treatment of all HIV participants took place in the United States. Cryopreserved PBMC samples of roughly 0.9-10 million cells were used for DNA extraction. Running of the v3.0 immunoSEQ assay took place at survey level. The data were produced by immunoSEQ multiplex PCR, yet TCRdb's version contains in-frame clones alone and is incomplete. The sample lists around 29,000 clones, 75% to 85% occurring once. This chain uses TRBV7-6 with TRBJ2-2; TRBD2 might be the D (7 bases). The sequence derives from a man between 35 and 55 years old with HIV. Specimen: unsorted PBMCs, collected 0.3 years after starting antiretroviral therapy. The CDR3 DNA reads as TGTGCCAGCAGCTCCGCGGGGGCTGACACCGGGGAGCTGTTTTTT. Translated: CASSSAGADTGELFF.